What follows is one T cell receptor (beta chain) and its context. These data belong to a study of blood T cell repertoires in COVID-19. Study context: PBMCs, B-cell-depleted T cells, or T cells were the source of the cDNA or gDNA that made up the material.

Per the original methods: Using reference gene primer amplification, nucleated cell counts were estimated. Produced via immunoSEQ multiplex PCR; TCRdb's table is partial and in-frame only. That table gives V, J and clone size, and the DNA gave D and trimming. This sample has 150,000 to 200,000 clones; 92% occur once, and the top ten carry more than 4.5%. This CDR3 is 13 amino acids long. With 2 bases removed from V and 3 bases from J, the gap between germline ends came to 7 bases. Germline V gene sequence: CDR1 SNHLY, CDR2 FYNNEI. The TCR was taken from a man aged 30 to 45 with COVID-19, enrolled during active disease. Sequencing was carried out using peripheral blood. The chain joins TRBV2 to TRBJ1-1; D is undetermined. This CDR3 is CASSEREYTEAFF. DNA of the CDR3: TGTGCCAGCAGTGAAAGGGAGTACACTGAAGCTTTCTTT.